The table lists the clone carrying this T cell receptor (beta chain) with a count of one. Profiled with immunoSEQ multiplex PCR; TCRdb holds only in-frame clones, not every one. The sample shows about 22,000 clones, approximately 87% of them seen only once. Germline V CDR1 and CDR2: GTSNPN, SVGIG (reference sequence). Trimming stripped 0 bases from V and 2 bases from J, with 8 bases between. This CDR3 comprises 13 residues. This sample is part of a study of monozygotic twins with cystic fibrosis. The TCR comes from a woman aged 30 to 39 with cystic fibrosis. Source material: blood. This chain joins TRBV30 and TRBJ2-7; D gene ambiguous. CDR3 loop: CAWSVFTPYEQYF. CDR3 bases: TGTGCCTGGAGTGTGTTCACCCCCTACGAGCAGTACTTC.